Listed below are T cell receptor beta chains from one sample, sequenced in a study of blood T cell repertoires in COVID-19. Assay: immunoSEQ multiplex PCR; the TCRdb copy retains only in-frame clones and omits some. The table lists about 260,000 clones, around 90% of them singletons. Sequencing was carried out using peripheral blood. These receptors all stem from a person aged 18 to 35 with COVID-19, enrolled during active disease. Each CDR3 is given with its conserved first and last residue. D genes are given only for firm matches. Some rows mark clone size as missing; the rest say once, few, many or name a class of expanded clone.

abundance: -; j_gene: TRBJ2-3; v_gene: TRBV28; d_gene: TRBD1; CDR3aa: CASSIRTGSKADTQYF; CDR3nt: TGTGCCAGCAGTATTCGGACAGGGTCGAAGGCAGATACGCAGTATTTT
abundance: -; j_gene: TRBJ2-5; v_gene: TRBV29-1; d_gene: TRBD1; CDR3aa: CSVVTGDQETQYF; CDR3nt: TGCAGCGTTGTTACAGGGGATCAAGAGACCCAGTACTTC
abundance: once; j_gene: TRBJ1-1; v_gene: TRBV5-8; d_gene: -; CDR3aa: CASSFGLGPNTEAFF; CDR3nt: TGTGCCAGCAGCTTCGGGTTAGGTCCGAACACTGAAGCTTTCTTT
abundance: -; j_gene: TRBJ1-1; v_gene: TRBV12-3/TRBV12-4; d_gene: -; CDR3aa: CASQAEGQTFF; CDR3nt: TGTGCCAGCCAAGCTGAGGGCCAAACTTTCTTT
abundance: -; j_gene: TRBJ2-2; v_gene: TRBV7-9; d_gene: TRBD2; CDR3aa: CASSCVGLAGHEHRGAVF; CDR3nt: TGTGCCAGCAGCTGCGTAGGGCTAGCGGGCCACGAACACCGGGGAGCTGTTTTT
abundance: few; j_gene: TRBJ2-2; v_gene: TRBV15; d_gene: -; CDR3aa: CATSRDRVRVTGELFF; CDR3nt: TGTGCCACCAGCAGAGATAGGGTCAGGGTGACCGGGGAGCTGTTTTTT
abundance: -; j_gene: TRBJ2-1; v_gene: TRBV19; d_gene: TRBD2; CDR3aa: CASTPMAGAPEQFF; CDR3nt: TGTGCCAGTACCCCTATGGCGGGAGCTCCTGAGCAGTTCTTC
abundance: -; j_gene: TRBJ1-2; v_gene: TRBV6-1; d_gene: -; CDR3aa: CASSVFRVLQIEETRGYTF; CDR3nt: TGTGCCAGCAGTGTATTTCGTGTGTTGCAAATTGAGGAGACGAGGGGCTACACCTTC
abundance: -; j_gene: TRBJ1-3; v_gene: TRBV6-6; d_gene: -; CDR3aa: CASSTPETGNTIYF; CDR3nt: TGTGCCAGCAGTACTCCTGAGACTGGAAACACCATATATTTT
abundance: -; j_gene: TRBJ1-5; v_gene: TRBV7-9; d_gene: -; CDR3aa: CASSLGQENQPQHF; CDR3nt: TGTGCCAGCAGCTTAGGACAGGAAAATCAGCCCCAGCATTTT
abundance: -; j_gene: TRBJ2-7; v_gene: TRBV5-4; d_gene: TRBD2; CDR3aa: CASSLGLAGDSYEQYF; CDR3nt: TGTGCCAGCAGCTTGGGACTAGCGGGAGATTCCTACGAGCAGTACTTC
abundance: -; j_gene: TRBJ1-2; v_gene: TRBV19; d_gene: TRBD1; CDR3aa: CASSIGLGQGVDGYTF; CDR3nt: TGTGCCAGTAGTATAGGACTGGGACAGGGGGTGGATGGCTACACCTTC
abundance: -; j_gene: TRBJ2-1; v_gene: TRBV2; d_gene: -; CDR3aa: CASRAGGNEQFF; CDR3nt: TGTGCCAGCAGAGCCGGGGGCAATGAGCAGTTCTTC
abundance: -; j_gene: TRBJ1-3; v_gene: TRBV4-1; d_gene: TRBD1; CDR3aa: CASSRSGTGSGNTIYF; CDR3nt: TGCGCCAGCAGTCGATCCGGGACAGGGAGTGGAAACACCATATATTTT
abundance: -; j_gene: TRBJ2-1; v_gene: TRBV10-3; d_gene: TRBD2; CDR3aa: CAISEHVSGRAAEQFF; CDR3nt: TGTGCCATCAGTGAACACGTTAGCGGGAGGGCCGCTGAGCAGTTCTTC
abundance: -; j_gene: TRBJ2-3; v_gene: TRBV2; d_gene: -; CDR3aa: CASSLEGPRTDTQYF; CDR3nt: TGTGCCAGCAGCCTGGAGGGTCCCCGCACAGATACGCAGTATTTT
abundance: -; j_gene: TRBJ2-7; v_gene: TRBV5-1; d_gene: TRBD1; CDR3aa: CASSFSDRLYEQYF; CDR3nt: TGCGCCAGCAGCTTCTCGGACAGGCTCTACGAGCAGTACTTC
abundance: -; j_gene: TRBJ2-3; v_gene: TRBV27; d_gene: TRBD2; CDR3aa: CASSGLAGASTDTQYF; CDR3nt: TGTGCCAGCAGCGGACTAGCGGGAGCTAGCACAGATACGCAGTATTTT
abundance: few; j_gene: TRBJ2-2; v_gene: TRBV7-6; d_gene: TRBD2; CDR3aa: CASSLERDYQNELFF; CDR3nt: TGTGCCAGCAGCTTAGAACGGGACTACCAAAACGAGCTGTTTTTT
abundance: -; j_gene: TRBJ1-2; v_gene: TRBV5-6; d_gene: TRBD1; CDR3aa: CASSFRDRGPYGYTF; CDR3nt: TGTGCCAGCAGCTTTCGGGACAGGGGGCCGTATGGCTACACCTTC
abundance: -; j_gene: TRBJ2-1; v_gene: TRBV6-4; d_gene: TRBD1; CDR3aa: CASSDSIGTGQFF; CDR3nt: TGTGCCAGCAGTGACTCGATCGGGACAGGGCAGTTCTTC
abundance: -; j_gene: TRBJ2-7; v_gene: TRBV27; d_gene: -; CDR3aa: CASSLIGGTARYEQYF; CDR3nt: TGTGCCAGCAGTTTAATCGGCGGGACAGCTCGTTACGAGCAGTACTTC
abundance: -; j_gene: TRBJ2-7; v_gene: TRBV7-2; d_gene: -; CDR3aa: CASSLGQVYEQYF; CDR3nt: TGTGCCAGCAGCTTAGGGCAGGTCTACGAGCAGTACTTC
abundance: -; j_gene: TRBJ2-3; v_gene: TRBV7-9; d_gene: -; CDR3aa: CASSLGGEDTQYF; CDR3nt: TGTGCCAGCAGCCTCGGGGGAGAAGATACGCAGTATTTT
abundance: -; j_gene: TRBJ2-7; v_gene: TRBV3-1/TRBV3-2; d_gene: TRBD2; CDR3aa: CASSRETSGSIQQYF; CDR3nt: TGTGCCAGCAGCCGTGAGACTAGCGGGAGCATTCAGCAGTACTTC
abundance: few; j_gene: TRBJ1-2; v_gene: TRBV19; d_gene: TRBD1; CDR3aa: CASIGQGANYGYTF; CDR3nt: TGTGCCAGTATAGGACAGGGAGCTAACTATGGCTACACCTTC
abundance: once; j_gene: TRBJ1-6; v_gene: TRBV7-9; d_gene: TRBD1; CDR3aa: CASSLGTGGLKSAPLHF; CDR3nt: TGTGCCAGCAGCCTCGGCACAGGGGGGCTGAAAAGTGCACCCCTCCACTTT
abundance: -; j_gene: TRBJ2-7; v_gene: TRBV3-1/TRBV3-2; d_gene: -; CDR3aa: CASSQEDYSYEQYF; CDR3nt: TGTGCCAGCAGCCAAGAAGACTACTCCTACGAGCAGTACTTC
abundance: -; j_gene: TRBJ1-3; v_gene: TRBV24-1; d_gene: TRBD1; CDR3aa: CATNLHRDSSGNTIYF; CDR3nt: TGTGCCACCAACTTACACCGGGACAGCTCTGGAAACACCATATATTTT
abundance: -; j_gene: TRBJ1-1; v_gene: TRBV7-9; d_gene: -; CDR3aa: CATTGSDTEAFF; CDR3nt: TGTGCCACAACAGGGTCGGACACTGAAGCTTTCTTT
abundance: -; j_gene: TRBJ2-7; v_gene: TRBV5-1; d_gene: TRBD1; CDR3aa: CASSESTGGYEQYF; CDR3nt: TGCGCCAGCAGCGAGTCGACAGGGGGTTACGAGCAGTACTTC
abundance: -; j_gene: TRBJ2-7; v_gene: TRBV23-1; d_gene: -; CDR3aa: CASRSRRQSYEQYF; CDR3nt: TGCGCCAGCCGATCCCGGAGACAGAGCTACGAGCAGTACTTC
abundance: -; j_gene: TRBJ2-6; v_gene: TRBV19; d_gene: -; CDR3aa: CASSPYEAGANVLTF; CDR3nt: TGTGCCAGTAGTCCCTATGAGGCTGGGGCCAACGTCCTGACTTTC
abundance: -; j_gene: TRBJ2-1; v_gene: TRBV4-1; d_gene: TRBD2; CDR3aa: CASSHAGTSGGNEQFF; CDR3nt: TGCGCCAGCAGCCATGCCGGGACTAGCGGGGGGAATGAGCAGTTCTTC
abundance: -; j_gene: TRBJ2-1; v_gene: TRBV24-1; d_gene: TRBD1; CDR3aa: CATSARTGSRDEQFF; CDR3nt: TGTGCCACCAGTGCCAGGACAGGGTCGAGAGATGAGCAGTTCTTC
abundance: -; j_gene: TRBJ1-5; v_gene: TRBV19; d_gene: -; CDR3aa: CASSADKQPQHF; CDR3nt: TGTGCCAGTAGTGCCGACAAGCAGCCCCAGCATTTT
abundance: once; j_gene: TRBJ1-1; v_gene: TRBV3-1/TRBV3-2; d_gene: -; CDR3aa: CASSQGDRPNTEAFF; CDR3nt: TGTGCCAGCAGCCAAGGTGACAGGCCGAACACTGAAGCTTTCTTT
abundance: -; j_gene: TRBJ2-1; v_gene: TRBV28; d_gene: TRBD1; CDR3aa: CASRYQGDNEQFF; CDR3nt: TGTGCCAGCAGGTATCAGGGGGACAATGAGCAGTTCTTC